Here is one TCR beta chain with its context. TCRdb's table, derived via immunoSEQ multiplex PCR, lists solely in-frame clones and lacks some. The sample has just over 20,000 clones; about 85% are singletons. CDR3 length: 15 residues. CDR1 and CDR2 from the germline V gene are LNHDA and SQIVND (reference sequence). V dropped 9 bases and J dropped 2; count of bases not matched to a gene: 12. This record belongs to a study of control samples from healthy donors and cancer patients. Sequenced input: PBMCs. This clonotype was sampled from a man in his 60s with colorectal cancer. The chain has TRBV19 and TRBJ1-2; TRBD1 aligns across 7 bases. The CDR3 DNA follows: TGTGCCAGCAGCCGGGACAGTGGAGGGAACTATGGCTACACCTTC. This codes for CASSRDSGGNYGYTF.